The following is a T cell receptor (beta chain) sequence with its context. This record comes from a study of PD-L1 blockade in urothelial cancer. About the study: Male sex and bladder-origin urothelial cancer characterized about 85% of the 29 patients. Prior chemotherapy ranged from 0 to 3 regimens per patient.

Assay used: immunoSEQ multiplex PCR; TCRdb lists only in-frame clones, some missing. The sample records about 81,000 clones, more than 85% being singletons. The CDR3 contains 14 residues. V was trimmed by 4 bases and J by 5 bases, leaving 17 bases between them. Germline lookup yields CDR1 GTSNPN and CDR2 SVGIG (reference sequence). The specimen comprised PBMCs, sampled around atezolizumab (anti-PD-L1) treatment. The rearrangement links TRBV30 to TRBJ1-2; D is ambiguous. This sequence originates from a man aged 60 to 69 with urothelial cancer. The CDR3 here is CAWKQLYRDYGYTF. CDR3 coding DNA: TGTGCCTGGAAACAACTGTACAGAGATTATGGCTACACCTTC.